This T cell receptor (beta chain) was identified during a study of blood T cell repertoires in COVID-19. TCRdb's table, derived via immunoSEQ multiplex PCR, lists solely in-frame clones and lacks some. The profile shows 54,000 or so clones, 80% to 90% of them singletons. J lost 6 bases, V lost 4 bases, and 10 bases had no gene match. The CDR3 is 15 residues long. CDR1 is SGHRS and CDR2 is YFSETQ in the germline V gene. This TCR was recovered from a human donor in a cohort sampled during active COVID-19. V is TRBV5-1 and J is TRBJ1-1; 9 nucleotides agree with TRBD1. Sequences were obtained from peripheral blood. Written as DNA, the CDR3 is TGCGCCAGCAGCCCCTGGGACAGGGCCAATCCTGAAGCTTTCTTT. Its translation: CASSPWDRANPEAFF.